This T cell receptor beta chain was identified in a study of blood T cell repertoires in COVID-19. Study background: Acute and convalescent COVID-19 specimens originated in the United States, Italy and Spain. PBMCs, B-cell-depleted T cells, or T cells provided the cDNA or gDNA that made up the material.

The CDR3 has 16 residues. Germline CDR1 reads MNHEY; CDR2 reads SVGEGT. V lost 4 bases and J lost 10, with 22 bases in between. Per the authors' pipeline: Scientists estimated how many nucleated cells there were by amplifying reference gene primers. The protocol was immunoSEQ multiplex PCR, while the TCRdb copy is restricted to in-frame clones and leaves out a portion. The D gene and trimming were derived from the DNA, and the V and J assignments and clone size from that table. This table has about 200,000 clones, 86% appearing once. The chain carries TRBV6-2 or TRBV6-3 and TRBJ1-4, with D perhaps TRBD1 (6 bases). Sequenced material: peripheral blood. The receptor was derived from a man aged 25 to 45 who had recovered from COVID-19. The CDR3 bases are TGTGCCAGCAGTTTTGACCCCCCTAAGGGGGAAGGAAAACTGTTTTTT. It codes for CASSFDPPKGEGKLFF.